The present T cell receptor (beta chain) was sequenced within a study of shared clonotypes between healthy human individuals (dated by TCRdb to 2020 to 2021). Some background on the complete study: The cohort included three men and a couple of women between 18 and 49 years of age. Per donor, three plates each were used for CD4 naive and CD4 memory, two for CD8 naive, and one for CD8 memory. To estimate repertoire size and how much clonotype sharing occurs between individuals, the study deeply sequenced the blood TCR repertoires of roughly 5 healthy adults. To increase sequencing depth and limit assay-specific biases, different laboratories used diverse techniques to prepare libraries and sequence TCR repertoires. Each donor's leukapheresis produced roughly between roughly 0.85 and 9 billion PBMCs.

Details on this clone: Its specific antigen is unknown. Within one base of it there is no much larger clone, and no base qualities were kept.

Using the deep immunoSEQ assay, TCR CDR3 regions were amplified from genomic DNA by multiplex PCR. For each cell subset, the extracted genomic DNA was distributed evenly across all wells of several immunoSEQ 96-well plates, and each plate served as one replicate. Each replicate PCR for sorted subsets received approximately 220 ng genomic DNA, equal to around 32,000 T cell genomes. Purified libraries were quantified with a Qubit 3.0 fluorometer, sized on a Bioanalyzer 2100, and re-quantified with the KAPA Library Quantification kit. Each immunoSEQ 96-well plate was sequenced on its own single-read 150-cycle Illumina NextSeq 550 flow cell. In the original analysis: Because the immunoSEQ output held only junctional sequences and lacked quality scores, the filtering could not match the filtering applied to full-length reads. To assign V/J genes and CDR3, sequences were annotated using PyIR, a Python wrapper for IgBLAST v1.9, with IMGT germline references. Reads with weak V/J assignments (E-value above 1e-6), missing CDR3, stop codons, out-of-frame junctions, or ambiguous translated residues were removed. V3J clonotypes were defined as sequences sharing an identical inferred V gene, J gene, and CDR3 amino acid sequence. The percentage overlap between two repertoires was calculated by dividing the number of shared unique clonotypes by the size of the smaller repertoire. Richness of each repertoire was evaluated using RTK rarefaction, the Chao1 estimator, and Recon v2.1 estimates of unobserved clonotypes. OLGA was used to compute generation probabilities for all TCRbeta clonotypes that the gDNA method yielded from four donors. In its TCRdb copy, this immuneACCESS table keeps in-frame sequences only and misses some clones. Where compared with another copy, unresolved V genes explain less than half of these, and the others have no known cause. V, J and clone size derive from that table, while D and trimming were established from the DNA sequence. This sample gives some 1 million clones in total; roughly 80% of them show up just once. The top ten clonotypes cover approximately 1.3% of the sample.

Via the germline V gene (reference sequence), CDR1 is LNHDA and CDR2 SQIVND. V is cut by 5 bases and J by 5 bases, and the space between the germline ends is 3 bases. The CDR3 runs 11 residues from the cysteine to the phenylalanine. The entry retains the CDR3 DNA only, 33 bases that are in frame from base 1. What the authors observed across the whole study: Because the study included a small number of donors, the genetic and exposure-history diversity represented was limited. Higher generation probabilities were observed for clonotypes shared by all four sorted-subset donors than for non-shared clonotypes. Naive subsets generally had larger estimated clonotype richness than memory subsets. Sampling was restricted to blood, and TCR repertoires in tissues likely differ from the TCR repertoires found in blood. Rarefaction of sorted-subset datasets indicated incomplete sequencing despite the large sequencing depth. Sharing across several donors was observed for about 5% of naive CD4, under 4% of naive CD8, about 2.3% of memory CD4, and roughly 0.4% of memory CD8 clonotypes. Based on pairwise subsampling, the degree of clonotype sharing among donors was expected to be affected by sequencing depth.

Donors were healthy HIV-negative adults with no recently reported acute infections or vaccinations. Every donor was a Caucasian adult residing in Nashville, Tennessee, USA. CD4+ T cells were enriched by magnetic negative selection, after which naive cells were positively selected on CD45RA and the negative fraction was taken as the memory subset. Blood was obtained by leukapheresis, after which PBMCs were separated by Ficoll-Histopaque density gradient centrifugation and cryopreserved in liquid nitrogen vapor phase. Analytical flow cytometry was used to check the purity and quantity of each magnetically sorted T cell population. Genomic DNA was isolated from every sorted fraction and measured by UV absorbance on a Nanodrop 2000c.

What was sequenced was memory CD4+ T cells sorted from blood. In light of the paper, this sample's cell subset or site label describes: CD45RA-negative fraction. The sequence is built from TRBV19 and TRBJ2-2; the D gene assignment is ambiguous. The clonotype originates from a man between 18 and 35 years old in good health. CDR3 region: CASSWTGELFF. The DNA sequence reads TGTGCCAGTAGTTGGACCGGGGAGCTGTTTTTT.